The next 22 T cell receptor beta chains were all read from a single sample in a study of T cell responses to AZD1222 COVID-19 vaccine. Repertoires were generated with immunoSEQ multiplex PCR, while TCRdb's copy carries only in-frame clones and drops some. The sample carries hundreds of thousands of clones, 85% to 95% recorded once. Sample: peripheral blood, taken on day 0 of MenACWY control vaccination. All receptors come from an adult in good health.

The chain is built from TRBV6-5 and TRBJ1-2; unclear D gene. This CDR3 contains 13 residues. Germline V gene data show CDR1 as MNHEY and CDR2 as SVGAGI. The V gene lost 7 bases and the J gene lost 4 bases, with 13 bases spanning the gap. The CDR3: CASTRGAVYGYTF. DNA for the CDR3: TGTGCCAGCACCCGAGGAGCCGTCTATGGCTACACCTTC.

The chain couples TRBV30 to TRBJ1-1; D gene uncertain. Germline V gene data show CDR1 as GTSNPN and CDR2 as SVGIG (reference sequence). The CDR3 sequence is 16 residues long. V was clipped by 0 bases and J by 1 base, with 15 bases between them. Here the CDR3 reads CAWSVVLQVKNTEAFF. CDR3 DNA sequence: TGTGCCTGGAGTGTCGTGCTCCAGGTAAAGAACACTGAAGCTTTCTTT.

The V gene is TRBV5-1, the J gene TRBJ1-1; no reliable D call. The V and J ends lost 0 bases and 0 bases respectively, with 9 bases between them. The CDR3 has 15 residues. CDR1 is SGHRS and CDR2 is YFSETQ in the germline V gene. The CDR3 bases are TGCGCCAGCAGCTTGGGGGCGGAACTGAACACTGAAGCTTTCTTT. Amino acids: CASSLGAELNTEAFF.

The chain uses TRBV30 and TRBJ1-5; possibly TRBD1 for D (6 bases). CDR3 length equals 13 residues. Trimming removed 2 bases from V and 5 bases from J, with 10 bases in between. The germline V gene encodes CDR1 GTSNPN and CDR2 SVGIG (reference sequence). The CDR3 bases are TGTGCCTGGAGTAGGGGGTATGATCAGCCCCAGCATTTT. It is translated as CAWSRGYDQPQHF.

This clone came up once. The rearrangement joins TRBV7-2 to TRBJ2-7; TRBD1 is a possible D gene (6 bases). The CDR3 totals 14 residues. The germline V and J ends were trimmed by 3 bases and 4 bases, with 13 bases remaining between them. Germline CDR1 reads SGHTA; CDR2 reads FQGNSA. CDR3 residues: CASSLEKGGYEQYF. The CDR3 DNA reads as TGTGCCAGCAGCTTGGAGAAAGGGGGATACGAGCAGTACTTC.

The rearrangement links TRBV6-4 to TRBJ1-2; the D is unclear. V dropped 6 bases and J dropped 8 bases, with 16 bases sitting between them. Germline CDR1 MRHNA, CDR2 SNTAGT. The CDR3 has 13 residues. The CDR3 sequence: CASSPVPWGGYTF. The CDR3 region has the DNA TGTGCCAGCAGCCCGGTTCCTTGGGGAGGCTACACCTTC.

This clone came up once. CDR3 sequence: CASSPQRGQGYSPLHF. CDR3 nucleotides: TGTGCCAGCTCACCACAAAGGGGGCAAGGCTATTCACCCCTCCACTTT. The rearrangement uses TRBV18 and TRBJ1-6; 7 bases map to TRBD1. Germline V gives CDR1 KGHSH, CDR2 LQKENI. Unmatched junction bases numbered 8, after V lost 1 base and J lost 8 bases. This CDR3 has 16 residues.

This chain connects TRBV27 to TRBJ1-6; D may be TRBD1 (5 bases). CDR3 length: 14 amino acids. CDR1 is MNHEY and CDR2 is SMNVEV in the germline V gene (reference sequence). V shed 6 bases and J shed 7 bases, with 13 bases lying between them. In DNA, the CDR3 is TGTGCCAGCAGCTCCGGGACGACAAATTCACCCCTCCACTTT. Translation: CASSSGTTNSPLHF.

This clone occurred once. Within the sample, other DNA sequences also encode this same CDR3. The chain employs TRBV21-1 and TRBJ1-5. TRBV21-1 is noted as a pseudogene. The CDR3 is made up of 15 amino acids. The CDR3 region has the DNA TGTGCCAGCCCAATTGCCGTTCAGCTCAATCAGCCCCAGCATTTT. Amino acid sequence: CASPIAVQLNQPQHF.

The V gene is TRBV5-1, the J gene TRBJ2-5; 9 bases match TRBD1. The CDR3 is made up of 13 amino acids. Unmatched junction bases numbered 9, after V lost 10 bases and J lost 5 bases. CDR1 and CDR2 (germline): SGHRS, YFSETQ. For the CDR3, the DNA is TGCGCCTGCGGGACAGGGAACGGCGAGACCCAGTACTTC. It codes for CACGTGNGETQYF. Based on the CDR3 plus reference TRBV5-1 and TRBJ2-5, the full variable domain is KAGVTQTPRYLIKTRGQQVTLSCSPISGHRSVSWYQQTPGQGLQFLFEYFSETQRNKGNFPGRFSGRQFSNSRSEMNVSTLELGDSALYLCACGTGNGETQYFGPGTRLLVL.

The chain is built from TRBV2 and TRBJ1-5, with D maybe TRBD1 (5 bases). Germline CDR1 SNHLY, CDR2 FYNNEI. This CDR3 has 14 residues. Trimming left V 6 bases short and J 2 bases short, with 11 bases between. The CDR3 DNA reads as TGTGCCAGCAGGGCGGGGGGAGGCAATCAGCCCCAGCATTTT. Residues: CASRAGGGNQPQHF. The full variable domain, in which reference TRBV2 and TRBJ1-5 provide the parts outside the CDR3, is EPEVTQTPSHQVTQMGQEVILRCVPISNHLYFYWYRQILGQKVEFLVSFYNNEISEKSEIFDDQFSVERPDGSNFTLKIRSTKLEDSAMYFCASRAGGGNQPQHFGDGTRLSIL.

This chain connects TRBV11-2 to TRBJ1-4; tentative D call: TRBD1 (5 bases). Germline V lookup: CDR1 SGHAT, CDR2 FQNNGV. The CDR3 length is 13 residues. V was pared by 6 bases and J by 8 bases, with 13 bases between. CDR3 amino acids: CASSPMGGEKLFF. CDR3 in DNA: TGTGCCAGCAGTCCAATGGGGGGGGAAAAACTGTTTTTT.

This chain links TRBV4-2 with TRBJ1-4; possible D gene TRBD1, 6 bases. Germline CDR1 and CDR2: LGHNA and YNFKEQ. Trimming shortened V by 0 bases and J by 3 bases, and 17 bases separated the two germline ends. The CDR3 sequence is 18 residues long. The CDR3 DNA reads TGTGCCAGCAGCCAAGAACAAAGGGGGGGGGCTGCTAATGAAAAACTGTTTTTT. Translating it yields CASSQEQRGGAANEKLFF.

The chain recombines TRBV5-1 with TRBJ1-2, with a tentative D call TRBD1 (5 bases). The CDR3 is 14 amino acids. CDR1 SGHRS and CDR2 YFSETQ come from the germline V gene. V gave up 4 bases and J gave up 3 bases, with 13 bases separating them. The CDR3 protein is CASSVSGTDYGYTF. CDR3 DNA: TGCGCCAGCAGCGTATCCGGGACGGACTATGGCTACACCTTC.

The V and J genes are TRBV25-1 and TRBJ2-1; D may be TRBD1 or TRBD2 (5 bases each). The CDR3 has 14 amino acids. The V gene's germline CDR1 is MGHDK and CDR2 SYGVNS. V was trimmed by 8 bases and J by 2 bases, leaving 13 bases between them. This CDR3 is CASSWGKTYNEQFF. The CDR3, as DNA: TGTGCCAGCTCGTGGGGGAAAACCTACAATGAGCAGTTCTTC.

The chain is built from TRBV19 and TRBJ2-1; D call uncertain. CDR3 size: 13 residues. Germline loops: CDR1 LNHDA, CDR2 SQIVND (reference sequence). V was cut by 4 bases and J by 5 bases, with 9 bases left in between. CDR3 nucleotides: TGTGCCAGTAGTACCGGCTTGAACAATGAGCAGTTCTTC. Translation: CASSTGLNNEQFF.

The rearrangement links TRBV11-2 to TRBJ2-5; 11 positions match TRBD1. Germline assignment: CDR1 SGHAT and CDR2 FQNNGV. The CDR3 is 15 residues long. J lost 7 bases, V lost 3 bases, and 7 bases had no gene match. CDR3 nucleotides: TGTGCCAGCAGCTTTCCGGGACAGGGGGTGAGGACCCAGTACTTC. This encodes CASSFPGQGVRTQYF.

The rearrangement links TRBV5-4 to TRBJ2-5, with 7 positions matching TRBD1. The CDR3 spans 13 residues. Germline assignment: CDR1 SGHNT and CDR2 YYREEE (reference sequence). J lost 2 bases, V lost 3 bases, and 1 base had no gene match. CDR3 coding DNA: TGTGCCAGCAGCTGGACAGGTCAAGAGACCCAGTACTTC. This codes for CASSWTGQETQYF.

The chain combines TRBV20-1 with TRBJ2-4; D is possibly TRBD2 (6 bases). The V and J ends lost 3 bases and 0 bases respectively, with 12 bases between them. This CDR3 comprises 15 residues. The germline V gene has CDR1 DFQATT and CDR2 SNEGSKA (reference sequence). CDR3 protein: CSASRAGLAKNIQYF. DNA for the CDR3: TGCAGTGCTAGTCGAGCGGGTTTAGCCAAAAACATTCAGTACTTC.

This rearrangement joins TRBV7-8 to TRBJ1-6, with 9 positions matching TRBD1. The CDR3 is 15 amino acids. J lost 9 bases, V lost 1 base, and 4 bases had no gene match. The germline V gene encodes CDR1 SGHVS and CDR2 FQNEAQ. As DNA, the CDR3 is TGTGCCAGCAGCTTAGTCCGGACAGGGGTTTCACCCCTCCACTTT. Protein sequence: CASSLVRTGVSPLHF.

Concerning this clone itself: Other DNA sequences of this sample code for an identical CDR3. The V gene is TRBV18, the J gene TRBJ1-1; D might be TRBD1 (5 bases). CDR3 size: 13 residues. Trimming left V 2 bases short and J 1 base short, with 5 bases between. Germline V lookup: CDR1 KGHSH, CDR2 LQKENI. The CDR3 spells CASSPGQNTEAFF. CDR3 in DNA: TGTGCCAGCTCACCAGGACAGAACACTGAAGCTTTCTTT.

This rearrangement joins TRBV27 to TRBJ1-2; tentatively, D is TRBD1 (6 bases). V shed 5 bases and J shed 4 bases, with 17 bases lying between them. This CDR3 is 15 amino acids long. Germline V gene lookup returns CDR1 MNHEY and CDR2 SMNVEV (reference sequence). The CDR3 nucleotides are TGTGCCAGCAGTCCCTATCCGGACAGTTTCTATGGCTACACCTTC. It yields the protein CASSPYPDSFYGYTF.